Shown below are 21 T cell receptor beta chains from a single sample sequenced in a study of PD-1 blockade in classical Hodgkin lymphoma (dated by TCRdb to the early 2020s). The library relied on the immunoSEQ multiplex PCR assay. The table was pulled from immuneACCESS by TCRdb, which kept in-frame rearrangements only. Such tables lose some clones; where checked, under half of the loss comes from unresolved V genes, and the rest has no known cause. The sample yields more than 140,000 clones; just under 80% were counted once. The ten largest clones represent 7.5% to 9.5% of the sample. The sample's time point label is to be understood as: cycle 2 day 1 (C2D1) of nivolumab. Relapse after autologous stem cell transplantation had occurred in all trial patients, and cohorts A, B and C were distinguished by prior brentuximab vedotin exposure. Sequenced material: peripheral blood mononuclear cells (PBMCs), taken before the second cycle of nivolumab. All receptors come from a human donor with classical Hodgkin lymphoma.

The count of this clone is one. The V and J genes are TRBV7-8 and TRBJ1-5; D remains ambiguous. Germline V CDR1 and CDR2: SGHVS, FQNEAQ. V lost 5 bases to trimming and J lost 6 bases, with 20 bases between them. The CDR3 spans 16 residues. This CDR3 reads CASSRNSNIDGQPQHF. In DNA form, the CDR3 reads TGTGCCAGCAGCCGCAATTCAAATATAGATGGTCAGCCCCAGCATTTT.

The gene calls are TRBV7-8 and TRBJ1-5; 11 bases line up with TRBD1. V lost 5 bases and J lost 0; bases outside the gene matches: 6. The germline CDR1 and CDR2 sequences are SGHVS and FQNEAQ. The CDR3 is 17 amino acids. The CDR3 DNA is TGTGCCAGCAGCAAGGGGACAGGGGGGTTTAGCAATCAGCCCCAGCATTTT. Residues: CASSKGTGGFSNQPQHF.

The chain uses TRBV30 and TRBJ1-5; D remains unclear. Germline V gene data show CDR1 as GTSNPN and CDR2 as SVGIG (reference sequence). V lost 0 bases to trimming and J lost 6 bases, with 12 bases between them. The length of the CDR3 is 14 residues. The CDR3 spells CAWSVVHGSQPQHF. The CDR3 DNA reads TGTGCCTGGAGTGTAGTGCATGGAAGTCAGCCCCAGCATTTT.

This clone was seen a handful of times. The chain employs TRBV19 and TRBJ1-5; 7 bases are a match to TRBD1. The CDR3 contains 14 residues. In germline, CDR1 is LNHDA, CDR2 SQIVND (reference sequence). The V segment lost 8 bases and the J segment 6 bases; nucleotides outside the gene matches: 10. CDR3 coding DNA: TGTGCCAGTGCAGACAGGGTGTCCTCTCAGCCCCAGCATTTT. Residues: CASADRVSSQPQHF.

The chain has TRBV7-2 and TRBJ1-6, with a possible D match to TRBD1 (6 bases). The CDR3 is made up of 15 amino acids. Per the germline V gene, CDR1 is SGHTA and CDR2 is FQGNSA. V lost 2 bases, J lost 6 bases, and 11 bases lay in between. Here the CDR3 reads CASSLSAGANSPLHF. CDR3 sequence (DNA): TGTGCCAGCAGCTTATCGGCAGGGGCTAATTCACCCCTCCACTTT.

CDR3 loop: CASSWGSDALDTQYF. CDR3 coding DNA: TGTGCCAGCAGCTGGGGGAGCGACGCACTTGATACGCAGTATTTT. V usage is TRBV7-2 and J usage is TRBJ2-3; possibly TRBD1 or TRBD2 for D (5 bases each). The length of the CDR3 is 15 residues. The germline V gene has CDR1 SGHTA and CDR2 FQGNSA. Trimming stripped 4 bases from V and 6 bases from J, with 17 bases between.

As concerns this clone: Mismatch with germline at one junction end may stem from a read error. In DNA form, the CDR3 reads TGTGCCATCAGTGAGACCGTAGCCGGGGAGCTGTTTTTT. Protein: CAISETVAGELFF. The rearrangement links TRBV6-5 to TRBJ2-2; no clear D. The germline CDR1 and CDR2 sequences are MNHEY and SVGAGI. This CDR3 region has 13 residues.

The genes are TRBV25-1 and TRBJ2-5; D is unresolved. V was clipped by 4 bases and J by 7 bases, with 7 bases between them. The CDR3 loop spans 11 amino acids. From germline, CDR1 is MGHDK and CDR2 SYGVNS. The CDR3 sequence is CASSGYWTQYF. Here the CDR3 DNA reads TGTGCCAGCAGTGGGTACTGGACCCAGTACTTC.

This chain uses TRBV5-8 with TRBJ1-5; D remains ambiguous. V was clipped by 4 bases and J by 4 bases, with 6 bases between them. CDR3 length: 12 amino acids. In germline, CDR1 is SGHTS, CDR2 YDEGEE. Here the CDR3 DNA reads TGTGCCAGCAGCATTGTTAATCAGCCCCAGCATTTT. The encoded protein is CASSIVNQPQHF.

V is TRBV25-1 and J is TRBJ1-2; weak D call: TRBD1 (5 bases). Germline V gene lookup returns CDR1 MGHDK and CDR2 SYGVNS. The V end lost 2 bases, the J end lost 8 bases, and 15 bases lay between the germline ends. The CDR3 runs to 14 residues. DNA of the CDR3: TGTGCCAGCAGTGAAGGGGCAGGGACTAAAGGCTACACCTTC. This sequence encodes CASSEGAGTKGYTF.

The chain recombines TRBV7-9 with TRBJ1-5; D is ambiguous. The germline CDR1 and CDR2 sequences are SEHNR and FQNEAQ (reference sequence). This CDR3 is built from 12 residues. Trimming took 2 bases from V and 7 from J, leaving 6 bases between them. The CDR3 loop is CASSLSLQPQHF. The CDR3 bases are TGTGCCAGCAGCTTAAGTCTGCAGCCCCAGCATTTT.

V is TRBV25-1 and J is TRBJ1-6; possible D gene TRBD1, 6 bases. In germline, CDR1 is MGHDK, CDR2 SYGVNS. V lost 3 bases and J 2 bases, leaving 14 bases between the germline ends. This CDR3 has 17 amino acids. The CDR3 region has the DNA TGTGCCAGCAGTGACCCAGGGAGGGGGACCTATAATTCACCCCTCCACTTT. Translation gives CASSDPGRGTYNSPLHF.

In its sample, this clone was seen many times. V is TRBV2 and J is TRBJ1-2; D gene uncertain. The length of the CDR3 is 12 residues. CDR1 SNHLY and CDR2 FYNNEI come from the germline V gene. The ends were cut back, 6 bases at V and 5 bases at J, with 10 bases in the middle. Written as DNA, the CDR3 is TGTGCCAGCAGCGCAGAAAGTTATGGCTACACCTTC. Protein product: CASSAESYGYTF.

The V call is TRBV30, the J call TRBJ2-7, with D possibly being TRBD2 (5 bases). The CDR3 is 14 amino acids. CDR1 is GTSNPN, CDR2 SVGIG, per germline (reference sequence). The CDR3 coding sequence is TGTGCTGGGTCCTTAGGGAGTAGTGGTATCGAGCAGTACTTC. Translated: CAGSLGSSGIEQYF.

This sequence joins TRBV7-7 and TRBJ1-2; D gene uncertain. CDR3 length equals 14 residues. The germline gives CDR1 SSHAT, CDR2 FNYEAQ (reference sequence). The V and J ends lost 2 bases and 6 bases respectively, with 13 bases between them. The CDR3, as DNA: TGTGCCAGCAGCTTATCAGGACGGTGTGATGGCTACACCTTC. It specifies CASSLSGRCDGYTF.

The genes are TRBV28 and TRBJ1-2; tentative D call: TRBD1 (5 bases). Germline lookup yields CDR1 MDHEN and CDR2 SYDVKM. The CDR3 covers 15 residues. Trimming removed 3 bases from V and 1 base from J, with 12 bases in between. DNA for the CDR3: TGTGCCAGCAGTTTGTATGACAGTTATAACTATGGCTACACCTTC. It is translated as CASSLYDSYNYGYTF.

This chain uses TRBV7-3 with TRBJ2-2; D possibly corresponds to TRBD1 (6 bases). The CDR3 covers 15 residues. Trimming left V 1 base short and J 4 bases short, with 10 bases between. The germline gives CDR1 SGHTA, CDR2 FQGTGA. CDR3 amino acids: CASSLIGQPTGELFF. The CDR3, as DNA: TGTGCCAGCAGCTTAATTGGACAGCCCACCGGGGAGCTGTTTTTT.

This chain joins TRBV6-1 and TRBJ1-5; D ambiguous. CDR3 length equals 14 residues. Germline assignment: CDR1 MNHNS and CDR2 SASEGT. Deletions cut 7 bases from V and 2 bases from J, with 12 bases between. The CDR3 loop reads CASNFGRGNQPQHF. CDR3 nucleotide sequence: TGTGCCAGCAACTTCGGACGGGGCAATCAGCCCCAGCATTTT.

The chain couples TRBV18 to TRBJ1-3; D possibly corresponds to TRBD1 (6 bases). The CDR3 is 15 residues long. Trimming removed 2 bases at V and 2 bases at J, with 10 bases between. CDR1 and CDR2 from the germline V gene are KGHSH and LQKENI. CDR3 nucleotides: TGTGCCAGCTCACCAAATAAGGGGGCTGGAAACACCATATATTTT. This encodes CASSPNKGAGNTIYF.

The chain uses TRBV9 and TRBJ2-2; 8 nucleotides agree with TRBD1. CDR3 size: 16 residues. V shed 5 bases, J shed 4 bases, and the junction held 10 bases outside the gene matches. From germline, CDR1 is SGDLS and CDR2 YYNGEE. The CDR3 DNA is TGTGCCAGCAGTCATTTCAGGGGGCCGGGCACCGGGGAGCTGTTTTTT. This gives the protein CASSHFRGPGTGELFF.

The V and J genes are TRBV6-6 and TRBJ2-2; D remains unclear. V was shortened by 1 base and J by 3 bases, with 6 bases between the two germline ends. The CDR3 covers 14 residues. The germline V gene has CDR1 MNHNY and CDR2 SVGAGI (reference sequence). CDR3 sequence (DNA): TGTGCCAGCAGTTACTTTTTTTACACCGGGGAGCTGTTTTTT. It is translated as CASSYFFYTGELFF.